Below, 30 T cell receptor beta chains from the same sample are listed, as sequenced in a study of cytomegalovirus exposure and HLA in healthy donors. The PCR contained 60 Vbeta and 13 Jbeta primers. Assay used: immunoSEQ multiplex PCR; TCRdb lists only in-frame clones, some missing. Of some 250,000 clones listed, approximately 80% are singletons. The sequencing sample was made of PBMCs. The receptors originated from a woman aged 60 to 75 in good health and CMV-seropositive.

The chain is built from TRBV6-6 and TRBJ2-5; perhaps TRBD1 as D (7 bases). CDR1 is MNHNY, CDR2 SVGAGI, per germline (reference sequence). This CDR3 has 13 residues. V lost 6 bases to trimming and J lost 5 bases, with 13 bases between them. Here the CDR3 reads CASSLQGRETQYF. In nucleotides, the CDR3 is TGTGCCAGCAGCTTACAGGGGAGGGAGACCCAGTACTTC.

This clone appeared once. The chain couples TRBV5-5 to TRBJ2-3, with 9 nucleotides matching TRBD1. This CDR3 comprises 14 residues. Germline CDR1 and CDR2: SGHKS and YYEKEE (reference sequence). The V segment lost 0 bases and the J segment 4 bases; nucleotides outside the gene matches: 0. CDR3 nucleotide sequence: TGTGCCAGCAGCTTGGGACAGGGGGCAGATACGCAGTATTTT. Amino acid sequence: CASSLGQGADTQYF.

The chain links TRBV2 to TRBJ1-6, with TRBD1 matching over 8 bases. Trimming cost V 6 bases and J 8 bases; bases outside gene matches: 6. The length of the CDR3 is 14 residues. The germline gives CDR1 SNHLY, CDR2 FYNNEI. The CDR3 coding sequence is TGTGCCAGCAGGAACAGGGGGGAGGATTCACCCCTCCACTTT. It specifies CASRNRGEDSPLHF.

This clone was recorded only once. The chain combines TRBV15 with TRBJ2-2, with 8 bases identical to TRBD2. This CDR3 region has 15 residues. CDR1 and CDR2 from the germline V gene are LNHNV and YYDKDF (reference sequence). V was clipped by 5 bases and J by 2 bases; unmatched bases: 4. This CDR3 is CATSLTSVNTGELFF. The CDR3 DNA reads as TGTGCCACCAGCCTGACTAGCGTAAACACCGGGGAGCTGTTTTTT.

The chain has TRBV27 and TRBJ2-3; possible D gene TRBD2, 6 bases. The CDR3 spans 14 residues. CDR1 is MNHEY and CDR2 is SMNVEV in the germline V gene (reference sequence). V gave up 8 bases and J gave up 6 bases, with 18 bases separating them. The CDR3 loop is CASRVFGGYDTQYF. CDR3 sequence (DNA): TGTGCCAGCCGGGTGTTTGGGGGGTACGATACGCAGTATTTT.

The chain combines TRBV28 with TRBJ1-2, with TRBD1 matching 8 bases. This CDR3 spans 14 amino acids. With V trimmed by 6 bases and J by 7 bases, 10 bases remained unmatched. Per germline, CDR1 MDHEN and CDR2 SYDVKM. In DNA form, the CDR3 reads TGTGCCAGCAGAAACTCGCCAGGGGGCAGTGGCTACACCTTC. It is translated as CASRNSPGGSGYTF.

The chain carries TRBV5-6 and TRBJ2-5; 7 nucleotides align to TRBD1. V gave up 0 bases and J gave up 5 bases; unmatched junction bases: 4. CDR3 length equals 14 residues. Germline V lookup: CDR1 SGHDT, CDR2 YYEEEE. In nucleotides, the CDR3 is TGTGCCAGCAGCTTGGCGGGACAGTGGGAGACCCAGTACTTC. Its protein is CASSLAGQWETQYF.

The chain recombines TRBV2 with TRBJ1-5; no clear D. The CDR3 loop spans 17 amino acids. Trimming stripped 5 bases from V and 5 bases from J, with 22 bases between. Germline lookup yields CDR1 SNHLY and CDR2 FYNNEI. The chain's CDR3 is CASSTPLLARAHQPQHF. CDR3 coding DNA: TGTGCCAGCAGTACCCCTCTTTTGGCGAGGGCACATCAGCCCCAGCATTTT.

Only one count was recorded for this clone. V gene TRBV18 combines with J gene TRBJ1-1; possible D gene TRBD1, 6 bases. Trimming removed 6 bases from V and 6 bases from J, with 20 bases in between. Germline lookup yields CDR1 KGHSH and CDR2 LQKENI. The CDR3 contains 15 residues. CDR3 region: CASSPARQGRAEAFF. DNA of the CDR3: TGTGCCAGCTCCCCCGCTAGGCAGGGGAGGGCTGAAGCTTTCTTT.

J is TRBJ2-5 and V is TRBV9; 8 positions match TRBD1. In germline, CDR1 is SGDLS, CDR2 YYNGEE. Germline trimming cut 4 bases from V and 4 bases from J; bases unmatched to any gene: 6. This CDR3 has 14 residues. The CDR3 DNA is TGTGCCAGCAGCCCAACAGACAGGGGAGAGACCCAGTACTTC. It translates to CASSPTDRGETQYF.

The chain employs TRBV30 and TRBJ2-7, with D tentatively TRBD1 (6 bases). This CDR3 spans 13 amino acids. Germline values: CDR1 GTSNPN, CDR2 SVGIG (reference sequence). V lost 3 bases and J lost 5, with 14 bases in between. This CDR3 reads CAWRRDKVHEQYF. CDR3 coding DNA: TGTGCCTGGAGAAGGGACAAAGTCCACGAGCAGTACTTC.

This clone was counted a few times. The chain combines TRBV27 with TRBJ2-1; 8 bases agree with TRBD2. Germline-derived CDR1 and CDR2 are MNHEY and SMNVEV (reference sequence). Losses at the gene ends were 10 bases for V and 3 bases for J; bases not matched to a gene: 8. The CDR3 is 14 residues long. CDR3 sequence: CATAPRGGYNEQFF. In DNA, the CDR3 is TGTGCCACCGCCCCTCGGGGGGGCTACAATGAGCAGTTCTTC.

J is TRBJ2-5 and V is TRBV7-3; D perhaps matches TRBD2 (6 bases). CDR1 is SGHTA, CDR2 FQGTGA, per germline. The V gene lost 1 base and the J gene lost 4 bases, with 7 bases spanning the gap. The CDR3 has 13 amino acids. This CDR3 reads CASSLRAGETQYF. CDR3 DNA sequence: TGTGCCAGCAGCTTAAGAGCGGGAGAGACCCAGTACTTC.

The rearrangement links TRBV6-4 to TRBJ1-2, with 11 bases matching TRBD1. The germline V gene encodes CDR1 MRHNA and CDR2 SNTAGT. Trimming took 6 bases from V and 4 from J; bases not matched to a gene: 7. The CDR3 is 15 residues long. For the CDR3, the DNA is TGTGCCAGCAGCCCGGACAGGGGGCTGCCCTATGGCTACACCTTC. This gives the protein CASSPDRGLPYGYTF.

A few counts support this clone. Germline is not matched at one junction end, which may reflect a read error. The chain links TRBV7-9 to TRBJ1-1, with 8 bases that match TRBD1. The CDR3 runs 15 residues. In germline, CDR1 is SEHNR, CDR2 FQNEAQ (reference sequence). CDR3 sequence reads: CSSSIAGGLNTEAFF. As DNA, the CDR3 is TGTTCCAGCAGCATTGCAGGGGGCCTGAACACTGAAGCTTTCTTT.

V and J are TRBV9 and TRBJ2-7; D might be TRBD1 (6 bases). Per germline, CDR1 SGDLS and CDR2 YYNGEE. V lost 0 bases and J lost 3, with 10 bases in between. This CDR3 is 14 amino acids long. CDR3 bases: TGTGCCAGCAGCGTAGGTTACAGGGACTACGAGCAGTACTTC. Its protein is CASSVGYRDYEQYF.

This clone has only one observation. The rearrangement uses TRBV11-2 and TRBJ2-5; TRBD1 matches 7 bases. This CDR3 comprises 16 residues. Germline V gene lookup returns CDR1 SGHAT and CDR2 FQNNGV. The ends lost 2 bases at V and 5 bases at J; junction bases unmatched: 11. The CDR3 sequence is CASSLLRQGWSETQYF. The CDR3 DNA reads TGTGCCAGCAGCTTACTACGACAGGGATGGTCGGAGACCCAGTACTTC.

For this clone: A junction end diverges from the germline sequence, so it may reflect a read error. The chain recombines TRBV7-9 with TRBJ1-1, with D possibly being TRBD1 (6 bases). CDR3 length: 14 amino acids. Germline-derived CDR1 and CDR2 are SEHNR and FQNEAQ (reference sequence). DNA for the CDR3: TGTTCCAGCAGCTCTCGGGCGGGGGGCAGTGAAGCTTTCTTT. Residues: CSSSSRAGGSEAFF.

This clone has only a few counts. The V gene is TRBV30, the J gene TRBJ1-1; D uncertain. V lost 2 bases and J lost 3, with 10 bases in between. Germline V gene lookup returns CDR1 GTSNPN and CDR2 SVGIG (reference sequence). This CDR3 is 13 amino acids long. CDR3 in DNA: TGTGCCTGGAGTTACCTGAGGGACACTGAAGCTTTCTTT. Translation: CAWSYLRDTEAFF.

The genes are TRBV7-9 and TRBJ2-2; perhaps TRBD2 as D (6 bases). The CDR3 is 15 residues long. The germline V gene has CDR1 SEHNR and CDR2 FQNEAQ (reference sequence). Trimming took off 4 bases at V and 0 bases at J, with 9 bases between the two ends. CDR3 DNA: TGTGCCAGCAGCTCCGGGACTGCGAACACCGGGGAGCTGTTTTTT. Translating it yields CASSSGTANTGELFF. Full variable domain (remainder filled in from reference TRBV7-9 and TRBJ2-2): DTGVSQNPRHKITKRGQNVTFRCDPISEHNRLYWYRQTLGQGPEFLTYFQNEAQLEKSRLLSDRFSAERPKGSFSTLEIQRTEQGDSAMYLCASSSGTANTGELFFGEGSRLTVL.

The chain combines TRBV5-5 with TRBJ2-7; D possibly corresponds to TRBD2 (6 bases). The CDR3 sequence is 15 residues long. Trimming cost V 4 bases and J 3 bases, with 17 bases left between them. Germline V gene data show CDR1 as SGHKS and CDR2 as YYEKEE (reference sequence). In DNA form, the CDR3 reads TGTGCCAGCAGCCCCTTTAAGTTCGGGAGCTACGAGCAGTACTTC. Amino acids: CASSPFKFGSYEQYF.

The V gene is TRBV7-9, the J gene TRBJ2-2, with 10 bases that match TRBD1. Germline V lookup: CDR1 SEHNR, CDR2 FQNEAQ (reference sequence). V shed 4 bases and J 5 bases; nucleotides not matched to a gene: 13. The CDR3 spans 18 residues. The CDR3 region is CASSYIPGQGGKTGELFF. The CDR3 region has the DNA TGTGCCAGCAGCTACATCCCCGGACAGGGGGGAAAGACCGGGGAGCTGTTTTTT.

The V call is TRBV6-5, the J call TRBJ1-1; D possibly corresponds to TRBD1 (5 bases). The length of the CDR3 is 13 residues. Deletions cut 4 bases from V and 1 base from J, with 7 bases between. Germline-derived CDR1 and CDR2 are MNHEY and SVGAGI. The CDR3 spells CASSFGGNTEAFF. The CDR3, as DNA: TGTGCCAGCAGTTTCGGGGGGAACACTGAAGCTTTCTTT.

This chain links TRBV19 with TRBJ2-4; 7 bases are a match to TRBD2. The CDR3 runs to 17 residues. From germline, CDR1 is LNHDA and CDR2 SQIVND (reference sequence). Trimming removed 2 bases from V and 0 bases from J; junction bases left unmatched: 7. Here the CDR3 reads CASSIRTGGVAKNIQYF. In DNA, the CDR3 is TGTGCCAGTAGTATAAGAACGGGAGGAGTAGCCAAAAACATTCAGTACTTC.

CDR3 amino acids: CASSGTGLKETQYF. The CDR3 DNA is TGTGCCAGCAGCGGGACAGGGTTAAAAGAGACCCAGTACTTC. The chain employs TRBV7-9 and TRBJ2-5; TRBD1 matches at 9 bases. This CDR3 has 14 residues. The junction had 4 bases not matched to a gene; V was cut back by 5 bases and J by 3 bases. Per the germline V gene, CDR1 is SEHNR and CDR2 is FQNEAQ (reference sequence).

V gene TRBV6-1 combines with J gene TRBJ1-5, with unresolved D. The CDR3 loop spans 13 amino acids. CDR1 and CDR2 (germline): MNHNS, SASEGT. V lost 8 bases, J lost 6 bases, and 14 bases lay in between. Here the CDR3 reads CASDYREIQPQHF. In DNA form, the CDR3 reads TGTGCCAGCGATTATAGAGAGATTCAGCCCCAGCATTTT.

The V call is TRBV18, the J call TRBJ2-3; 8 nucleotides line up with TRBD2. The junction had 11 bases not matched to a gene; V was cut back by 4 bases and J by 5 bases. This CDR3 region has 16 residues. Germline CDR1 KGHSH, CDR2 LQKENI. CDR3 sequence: CASSQRSGTRVDTQYF. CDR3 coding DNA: TGTGCCAGCTCACAGCGCTCCGGGACTAGAGTAGATACGCAGTATTTT.

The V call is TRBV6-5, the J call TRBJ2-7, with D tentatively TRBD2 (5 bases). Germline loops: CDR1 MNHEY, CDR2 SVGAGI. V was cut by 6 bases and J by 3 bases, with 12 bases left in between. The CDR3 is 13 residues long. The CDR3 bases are TGTGCCAGCAGCACGGGCGGAGGCTACGAGCAGTACTTC. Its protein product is CASSTGGGYEQYF.

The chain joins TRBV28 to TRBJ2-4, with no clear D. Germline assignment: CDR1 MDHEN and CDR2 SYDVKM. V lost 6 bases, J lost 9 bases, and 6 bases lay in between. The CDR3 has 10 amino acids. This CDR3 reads CASSSRIQYF. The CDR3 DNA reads TGTGCCAGCAGCTCCCGCATTCAGTACTTC.

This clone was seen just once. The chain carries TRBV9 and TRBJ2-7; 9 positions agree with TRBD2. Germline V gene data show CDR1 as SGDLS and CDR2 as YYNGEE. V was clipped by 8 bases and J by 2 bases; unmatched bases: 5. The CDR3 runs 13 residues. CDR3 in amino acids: CASWTSATYEQYF. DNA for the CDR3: TGTGCCAGTTGGACTAGCGCTACCTACGAGCAGTACTTC.